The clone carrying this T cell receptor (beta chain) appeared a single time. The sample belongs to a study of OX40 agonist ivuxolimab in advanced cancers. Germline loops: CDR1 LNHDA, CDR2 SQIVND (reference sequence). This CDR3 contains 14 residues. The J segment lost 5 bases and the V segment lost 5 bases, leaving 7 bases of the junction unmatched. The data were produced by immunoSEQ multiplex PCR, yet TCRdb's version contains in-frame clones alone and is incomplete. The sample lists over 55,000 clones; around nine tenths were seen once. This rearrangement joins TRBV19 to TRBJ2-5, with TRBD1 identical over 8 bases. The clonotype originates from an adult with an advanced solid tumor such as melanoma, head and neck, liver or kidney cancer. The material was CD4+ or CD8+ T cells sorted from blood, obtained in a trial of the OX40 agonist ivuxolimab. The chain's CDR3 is CASSVRGLDETQYF. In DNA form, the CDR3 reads TGTGCCAGTAGTGTCAGGGGGCTCGATGAGACCCAGTACTTC.